This TCR beta chain comes out of a study of beta chain features in type 1 diabetes listed by TCRdb under 2018. For the wider study: No differences in mean age, gender distribution, total cell number or subset yield were found between patients and healthy donors. A total of approximately 100 million sorted cells were examined across all samples, and the number of cells per subset was strongly correlated with RNA yield. In the study, recently diagnosed type 1 diabetes patients and matched healthy donors were compared on the TCRB repertoires of their sorted circulating CD4+ T cell subsets. Naive and central memory subsets were obtained from all 30 or so donors, but regulatory and stem cell-like memory subsets were isolated from only 8 patients and roughly eight healthy donors. Study-wide findings and limitations: The naive, central memory and regulatory TCRB repertoires appeared to resemble one another more closely among patients than among healthy donors. A moderate but significant shortening of TCRB CDR3 length was observed in type 1 diabetes patients in all four CD4+ subsets. Sequencing cDNA rather than genomic DNA could over-represent highly expressing activated cells, although activation and CD3 levels did not differ between groups. Patients with type 1 diabetes made fewer insertions and deleted more nucleotides at VDJ recombination sites, implying thymic rearrangement abnormalities. Because small numbers of individuals were included in the HLA sub-analyses, any influence of HLA type on TCRB rearrangement was left unresolved. Shorter templates might have been favored by PCR, but patient and control samples were amplified and corrected together, so both groups would have been affected equally by any skew.

Counted from cysteine to phenylalanine, this CDR3 has 17 amino acids. The read is trimmed to its CDR3 DNA, 51 bases read in frame from base 1. Germline trimming: 0 bases from V, 0 bases from J; junction bases outside gene matches: 7. In the germline V gene (reference sequence), CDR1 corresponds to GTSNPN and CDR2 to SVGIG. Regarding this clone: The specificity of this receptor is unknown. It has no much larger one-base neighbor in the sample; base qualities were not kept.

Each donor gave one peripheral blood draw, averaging roughly 100 mL, which was collected into heparinised tubes. A BD FACSAria II was used to sort naive, central memory, regulatory and stem cell-like memory CD4+ T cells with a panel that included CD45RO, CCR7, CD25, CD127, CD95 and CD27. Every sorted population had a purity above 95%. PBMCs were isolated right away by Lymphoprep density gradient centrifugation and were stained directly, without culture. So that batch effects would be minimized, each experiment stained and sorted samples in pairs, pairing one healthy donor with one patient. The entire amount of isolated RNA was reverse transcribed using the High Capacity cDNA Reverse Transcription Kit, so the sequenced TCRB transcripts were expressed ones. Deep immunoSEQ sequencing was performed on naive, central memory and regulatory T cell samples, with an average of roughly 3.5 million total reads per sample. After sorted cells were lysed in RLT buffer, RNA was extracted with DNase-treated RNeasy Micro or Mini kits, with the choice depending on cell number. Each cell subset was processed on its own to prevent cross-contamination, while patient and healthy donor samples were processed together. Using the immunoSEQ multiplex PCR, TCRB sequences were amplified from cDNA into 87-bp fragments spanning the CDR3 region. The amplicons were sequenced using the Illumina HiSeq platform. The paper's processing steps were these. Synthetic template baselines were used to correct PCR bias computationally, reads within Hamming distance 2 were collapsed, and singletons that could not be merged were discarded. Reads were aligned against IMGT to assign V, D and J genes, CDR3 length and insertions or deletions at six rearrangement sites. Within each subset, clonotype counts were normalized to sorted cell number, and only after that were true diversity and Gini coefficients computed with the tcR R package. The overlap coefficient, calculated on TCRB nucleotide sequences, was used to measure repertoire sharing. As a proxy for the pre-selection repertoire, out-of-frame TCRB sequences from naive cells were analyzed. TCRdb stores this immuneACCESS table with in-frame sequences only. Part of the clones is absent; in the studies checked, under half of the shortfall reflects unresolved V genes, and no reason is known for the rest. V and J calls and clone size follow that table, whereas D and trimming were derived from the DNA. This sample comprises under 850,000 clones, around 15% of them detected only once. Less than 0.025% of the sample rests with the top ten.

The rearranged segments are TRBV30 and TRBJ2-3; TRBD1 agrees with 9 junctional bases. The specimen sequenced was naive CD4+ T cells from blood. What this sample's cell subset or site label stands for: true naive CD4+ T cells. The sequence came from a man between 18 and 35 years old with type 1 diabetes. This receptor carries the CDR3 CAWSVPGTGRSTDTQYF. The bases are TGTGCCTGGAGTGTACCCGGGACAGGGAGAAGCACAGATACGCAGTATTTT.